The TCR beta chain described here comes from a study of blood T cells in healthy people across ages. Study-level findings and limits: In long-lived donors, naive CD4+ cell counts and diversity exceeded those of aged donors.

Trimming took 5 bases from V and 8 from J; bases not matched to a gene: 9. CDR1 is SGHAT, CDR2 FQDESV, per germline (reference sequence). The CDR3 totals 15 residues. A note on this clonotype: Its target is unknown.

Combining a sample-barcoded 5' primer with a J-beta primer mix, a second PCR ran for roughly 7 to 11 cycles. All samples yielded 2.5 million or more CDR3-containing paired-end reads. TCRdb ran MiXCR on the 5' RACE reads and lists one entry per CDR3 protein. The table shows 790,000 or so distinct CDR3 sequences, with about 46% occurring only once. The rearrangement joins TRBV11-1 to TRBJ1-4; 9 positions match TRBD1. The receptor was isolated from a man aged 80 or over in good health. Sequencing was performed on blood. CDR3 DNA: TGTGCCAGCAGCGAAGTCGGACAGGGGAAGGAAAAACTGTTTTTT. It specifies CASSEVGQGKEKLFF.